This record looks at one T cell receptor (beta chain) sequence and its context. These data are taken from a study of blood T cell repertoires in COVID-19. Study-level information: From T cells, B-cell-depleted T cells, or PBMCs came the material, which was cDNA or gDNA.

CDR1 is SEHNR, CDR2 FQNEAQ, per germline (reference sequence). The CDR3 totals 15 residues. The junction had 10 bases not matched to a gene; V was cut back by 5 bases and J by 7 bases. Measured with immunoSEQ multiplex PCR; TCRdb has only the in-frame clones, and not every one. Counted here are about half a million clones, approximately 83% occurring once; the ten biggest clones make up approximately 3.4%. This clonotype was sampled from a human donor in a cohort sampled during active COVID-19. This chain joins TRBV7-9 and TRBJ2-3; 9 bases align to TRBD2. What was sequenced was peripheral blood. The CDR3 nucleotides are TGTGCCAGCAGCCCCGGGACTAGCCCAACGAATACGCAGTATTTT. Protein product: CASSPGTSPTNTQYF.